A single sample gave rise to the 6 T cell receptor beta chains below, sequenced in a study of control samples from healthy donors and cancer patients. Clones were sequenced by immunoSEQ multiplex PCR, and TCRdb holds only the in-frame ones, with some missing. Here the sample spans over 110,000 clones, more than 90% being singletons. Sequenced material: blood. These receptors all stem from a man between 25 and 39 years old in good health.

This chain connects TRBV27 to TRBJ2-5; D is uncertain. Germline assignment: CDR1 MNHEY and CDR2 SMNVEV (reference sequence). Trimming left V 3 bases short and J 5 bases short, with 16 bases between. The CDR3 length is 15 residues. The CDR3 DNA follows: TGTGCCAGCAGTTTCTCAGTATTCGGTAGGGAGACCCAGTACTTC. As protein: CASSFSVFGRETQYF.

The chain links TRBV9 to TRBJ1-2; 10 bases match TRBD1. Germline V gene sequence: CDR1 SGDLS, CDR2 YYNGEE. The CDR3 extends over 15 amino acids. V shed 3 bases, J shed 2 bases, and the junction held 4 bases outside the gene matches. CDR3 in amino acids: CASSALTGGNYGYTF. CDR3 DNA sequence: TGTGCCAGCAGCGCGTTGACAGGGGGCAACTATGGCTACACCTTC.

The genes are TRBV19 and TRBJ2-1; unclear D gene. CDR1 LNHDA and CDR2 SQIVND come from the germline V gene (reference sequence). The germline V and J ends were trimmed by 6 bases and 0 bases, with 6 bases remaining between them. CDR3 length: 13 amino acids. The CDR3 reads CASRKSSYNEQFF. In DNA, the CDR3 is TGTGCCAGTAGAAAGAGCTCCTACAATGAGCAGTTCTTC.

CDR3 residues: CASSQQGGPYEQYF. The DNA of the CDR3 is TGTGCCAGCAGCCAACAGGGAGGCCCCTACGAGCAGTACTTC. V gene TRBV7-2 combines with J gene TRBJ2-7, with D perhaps given as TRBD1 or TRBD2 (6 bases each). Germline V gene lookup returns CDR1 SGHTA and CDR2 FQGNSA. The CDR3 covers 14 residues. Trimming took 5 bases from V and 2 from J, leaving 13 bases between them.

The CDR3 is CASSLRGYGNQPQHF. The CDR3 bases are TGTGCCAGCAGTTTAAGAGGGTACGGCAATCAGCCCCAGCATTTT. This sequence joins TRBV27 and TRBJ1-5; D is ambiguous. Between the trimmed V and J ends, which lost 2 bases and 2 bases, there was a span of 10 bases. Germline CDR1 MNHEY, CDR2 SMNVEV (reference sequence). The CDR3 loop spans 15 amino acids.

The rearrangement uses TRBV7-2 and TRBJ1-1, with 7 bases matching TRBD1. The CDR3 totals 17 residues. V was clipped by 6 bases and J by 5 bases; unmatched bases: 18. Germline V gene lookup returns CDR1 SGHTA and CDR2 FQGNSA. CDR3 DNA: TGTGCCAGCAGATTTGGAAGGGGGCGGGTAGATGGGACTGAAGCTTTCTTT. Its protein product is CASRFGRGRVDGTEAFF.